The sequence of this T cell receptor beta chain was determined in a study of blood T cell repertoires in COVID-19. At the level of the study: Both acute and convalescent COVID-19 samples were obtained from the United States, Italy and Spain.

The CDR3 spans 15 residues. Germline lookup yields CDR1 LNHDA and CDR2 SQIVND (reference sequence). The ends lost 1 base at V and 4 bases at J; junction bases unmatched: 3. TCRdb's table, derived via immunoSEQ multiplex PCR, lists solely in-frame clones and lacks some. This sample carries about 210,000 clones, 80% of them seen once, and the ten largest clones take more than 7%. The chain links TRBV19 to TRBJ1-5; 8 positions match TRBD1. The sample comprised peripheral blood. The receptor was isolated from a woman in her 70s with acute or convalescent COVID-19. This CDR3 is CASSIGTGKNQPQHF. The CDR3 nucleotides read TGTGCCAGTAGTATAGGGACAGGGAAGAATCAGCCCCAGCATTTT.